This T cell receptor (beta chain) originates from a study of blood T cell repertoires in COVID-19. Whole-study context: From the United States, Italy and Spain came samples of acute and convalescent COVID-19. T cells, B-cell-depleted T cells, or PBMCs provided the cDNA or gDNA that served as material.

The table lists this clone with a count of one. CDR3 size: 15 residues. The germline V gene encodes CDR1 SNHLY and CDR2 FYNNEI. The germline V and J ends were trimmed by 5 bases and 0 bases, with 10 bases remaining between them. Source study methods: Cell counts per sample came from amplifying reference gene primers. Profiled with immunoSEQ multiplex PCR; TCRdb holds only in-frame clones, not every one. For V, J and clone size, that table is used; D and trimming come from the DNA. The profile shows fewer than 60,000 clones, about 80% of them singletons. Sequenced material: peripheral blood. The source of this sequence is a man aged 55 to 70 with acute or convalescent COVID-19. The chain is built from TRBV2 and TRBJ2-2, with D maybe TRBD1 (5 bases). The CDR3 DNA is TGTGCCAGCAGTCGACAGATTTCGAACACCGGGGAGCTGTTTTTT. It translates to CASSRQISNTGELFF.